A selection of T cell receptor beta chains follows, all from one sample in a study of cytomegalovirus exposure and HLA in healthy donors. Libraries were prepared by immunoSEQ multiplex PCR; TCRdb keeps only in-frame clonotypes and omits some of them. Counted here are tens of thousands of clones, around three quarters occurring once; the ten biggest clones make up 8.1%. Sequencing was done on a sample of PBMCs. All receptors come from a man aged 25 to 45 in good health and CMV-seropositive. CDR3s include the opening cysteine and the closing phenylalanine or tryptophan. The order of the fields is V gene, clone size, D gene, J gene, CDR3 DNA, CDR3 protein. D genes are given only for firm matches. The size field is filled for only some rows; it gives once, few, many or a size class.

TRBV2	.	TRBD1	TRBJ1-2	TGTGCCAGCAGTGATAACAGGGGGCGGGTTGGAGGCTACACCTTC	CASSDNRGRVGGYTF
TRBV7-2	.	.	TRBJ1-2	TGTGCCAGCAGCTTATATCTGGACAGCTATGGCTGCACCTTC	CASSLYLDSYGCTF
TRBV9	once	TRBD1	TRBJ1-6	TGTGCCAGCAGCGTAGAAGGGACAGGGAATTCACCCCTCCACTTT	CASSVEGTGNSPLHF
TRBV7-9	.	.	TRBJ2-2	TGTTCCAGCAGCCGGACAGGGAGGGCCACCGGGGAGCTGTTTTTT	CSSSRTGRATGELFF
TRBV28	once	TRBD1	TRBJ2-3	TGTGCCAGCAGTCCCCGAAGATGGGACAGGGGATACACAGATACGCAGTATTTT	CASSPRRWDRGYTDTQYF
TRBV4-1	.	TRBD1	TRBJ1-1	TGCGCCAGCAGCCCCGGGACAGTAGAAGCTTTCTTT	CASSPGTVEAFF
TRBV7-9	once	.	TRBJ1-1	TGTGCCAGCTGCGGGGGGGGATTCACTGAAGCTTTCTTT	CASCGGGFTEAFF
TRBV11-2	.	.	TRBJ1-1	TGTGCCAGCAGCTTTACGAGGAACACTGAAGCTTTCTTT	CASSFTRNTEAFF
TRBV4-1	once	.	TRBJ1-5	TGCGCCAGCAGCCTCGGTGGGCATCAGCCCCAGCATTTT	CASSLGGHQPQHF
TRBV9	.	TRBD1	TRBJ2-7	TGTGCCAGCAGCGTAGGGACAGGGACGACCTACGAGCAGTACTTC	CASSVGTGTTYEQYF
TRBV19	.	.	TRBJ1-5	TGTGCCAGTAGTGCCGACTTCAGGGGAGAAAATCAGCCCCAGCATTTT	CASSADFRGENQPQHF
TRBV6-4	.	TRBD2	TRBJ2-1	TGTGCCAGCAGTGACGGGACTAGCGGGAATGAGCAGTTCTTC	CASSDGTSGNEQFF
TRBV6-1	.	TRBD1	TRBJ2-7	TGTGCCAGCAGTGAGTGGACAGGGGGTCTCTACGAGCAGTACTTC	CASSEWTGGLYEQYF
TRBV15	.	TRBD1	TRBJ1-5	TGTGCCACCAGCAGAGGGGGGGACAGTTTACAGCCCCAGCATTTT	CATSRGGDSLQPQHF
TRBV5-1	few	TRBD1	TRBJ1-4	TGCGCCAGCAGCGCAACCGGGACAGGGACTGAAAAACTGTTTTTT	CASSATGTGTEKLFF